This TCR beta chain emerged from a study of shared clonotypes between healthy human individuals. The V gene's germline CDR1 is SGHAT and CDR2 FQNNGV. Trimming stripped 4 bases from V and 8 bases from J, with 15 bases between. The CDR3 totals 14 residues. The study separated CD4+ cells into CD45RA+ naive and CD45RA-negative memory subsets. In this sample, this clone turned up a few times. Libraries were prepared by immunoSEQ multiplex PCR; TCRdb keeps only in-frame clonotypes and omits some of them. Of about 700,000 clones in the sample, under 80% are singletons; the top ten hold more than 1.5%. Sequenced input: memory CD4+ T cells sorted from blood. As for subset: CD45RA-negative fraction. The sequence was collected from a woman aged 30 to 39 in good health. The chain employs TRBV11-2 and TRBJ2-1; D is possibly TRBD1 or TRBD2 (5 bases each). CDR3 loop: CASSSPSGRYEQFF. The CDR3 nucleotides read TGTGCCAGCAGCTCGCCCTCGGGACGTTATGAGCAGTTCTTC.